This T cell receptor (beta chain) is drawn from a study of OX40 agonist ivuxolimab in advanced cancers. The CDR3 loop spans 15 amino acids. The ends were cut back, 2 bases at V and 1 base at J, with 11 bases in the middle. Germline V gene lookup returns CDR1 MDHEN and CDR2 SYDVKM. Produced via immunoSEQ multiplex PCR; TCRdb's table is partial and in-frame only. The sample holds around 20,000 clones, over 70% seen once. V and J are TRBV28 and TRBJ2-5; D could derive from TRBD1 or TRBD2 (5 bases each). The TCR was taken from an adult with an advanced solid tumor such as melanoma, head and neck, liver or kidney cancer. The sample consisted of CD4+ or CD8+ T cells sorted from blood, taken in a trial of the OX40 agonist ivuxolimab. The CDR3 nucleotides are TGTGCCAGCAGTTTACCCGGGACGATCCAAGAGACCCAGTACTTC. Protein product: CASSLPGTIQETQYF.